Shown below are 17 T cell receptor beta chains from a single sample sequenced in a study of a mutant IDH1 vaccine in newly diagnosed glioma. Their target antigens are unknown. The protocol was immunoSEQ multiplex PCR, while the TCRdb copy is restricted to in-frame clones and leaves out a portion. There are 30,000 to 40,000 clones in the sample; around 85% occur only once, and about 24% lies in the top ten. Sample time point: week 5, during vaccination. Mutant IDH1 20-mer peptide, at 300 ug, made up each vaccine dose, with topical imiquimod. The sequenced sample was PBMCs, obtained from a glioma patient whose treatment included an IDH1 peptide vaccine. These receptors were obtained from a man aged 25-40 years with glioma.

The chain recombines TRBV19 with TRBJ1-5; TRBD1 aligns across 7 bases. With V trimmed by 4 bases and J by 3 bases, 9 bases remained unmatched. Germline values: CDR1 LNHDA, CDR2 SQIVND (reference sequence). CDR3 length: 16 amino acids. The CDR3 loop reads CASSTRVGGINQPQHF. The CDR3 nucleotides are TGTGCCAGTAGTACCCGGGTAGGGGGCATCAATCAGCCCCAGCATTTT.

The chain recombines TRBV7-9 with TRBJ2-3; 8 nucleotides match TRBD1. V trimming: 6 bases; J trimming: 14 bases; junction bases outside the gene matches: 10. Germline loops: CDR1 SEHNR, CDR2 FQNEAQ (reference sequence). The CDR3 runs 12 residues. The CDR3 sequence is CASSFQPGQAYF. CDR3 in DNA: TGTGCCAGCAGTTTCCAACCGGGACAGGCGTATTTT.

This sequence joins TRBV19 and TRBJ2-2; 13 positions agree with TRBD2. The CDR3 totals 18 residues. V dropped 5 bases and J dropped 0; count of bases not matched to a gene: 6. Germline V gene lookup returns CDR1 LNHDA and CDR2 SQIVND (reference sequence). For the CDR3, the DNA is TGTGCCAGTAGTCTCCGACTAGCGGGGGGCTCGAACACCGGGGAGCTGTTTTTT. This codes for CASSLRLAGGSNTGELFF. Complete variable domain (other parts from reference TRBV19 and TRBJ2-2): DGGITQSPKYLFRKEGQNVTLSCEQNLNHDAMYWYRQDPGQGLRLIYYSQIVNDFQKGDIAEGYSVSREKKESFPLTVTSAQKNPTAFYLCASSLRLAGGSNTGELFFGEGSRLTVL.

The chain is built from TRBV10-3 and TRBJ2-1, with 9 positions matching TRBD1. The CDR3 has 16 amino acids. The ends lost 6 bases at V and 5 bases at J; junction bases unmatched: 11. Germline loops: CDR1 ENHRY, CDR2 SYGVKD. The CDR3 reads CAIRSSGTGPNNEQFF. The DNA of the CDR3 is TGTGCCATCAGATCCTCCGGGACAGGGCCTAACAATGAGCAGTTCTTC.

This chain uses TRBV28 with TRBJ2-3; TRBD2 might be the D (5 bases). Trimming stripped 10 bases from V and 0 bases from J, with 11 bases between. Germline assignment: CDR1 MDHEN and CDR2 SYDVKM. This CDR3 is built from 13 residues. In DNA form, the CDR3 reads TGTGCCACCGTGGAGCGGAGCACAGATACGCAGTATTTT. This encodes CATVERSTDTQYF.

The V and J genes are TRBV4-2 and TRBJ2-2, with 11 bases fitting TRBD1. The J segment lost 5 bases and the V segment lost 0 bases, leaving 5 bases of the junction unmatched. Germline CDR1 reads LGHNA; CDR2 reads YNFKEQ. This CDR3 region has 17 residues. CDR3 nucleotides: TGTGCCAGCAGCCAAGATTCGGGACAGGGGGGAACCGGGGAGCTGTTTTTT. Encoded protein: CASSQDSGQGGTGELFF.

This sequence joins TRBV15 and TRBJ1-2; D may be TRBD1 (5 bases). This CDR3 contains 15 residues. Germline values: CDR1 LNHNV, CDR2 YYDKDF (reference sequence). V was shortened by 0 bases and J by 4 bases, with 12 bases between the two germline ends. Here the CDR3 reads CATSRDPDSLYGYTF. CDR3 nucleotides: TGTGCCACCAGCAGAGACCCCGACAGTCTCTATGGCTACACCTTC.

The rearrangement links TRBV21-1 to TRBJ2-5; TRBD1 is the table's D call and was not checked against the DNA. TRBV21-1 is shown as a pseudogene. The CDR3 is 14 residues long. The DNA for the CDR3 is TGTGCCAGCCGAAACGCGGACAGGGGAGAGACCCAGTACTTC. It codes for CASRNADRGETQYF.

In its sample, this clone was seen once. This chain connects TRBV7-8 to TRBJ2-7, with unresolved D. Trimming left V 5 bases short and J 2 bases short, with 13 bases between. CDR3 length: 14 residues. Germline loops: CDR1 SGHVS, CDR2 FQNEAQ. CDR3 amino acids: CASSGKNRAYEQYF. The CDR3 DNA reads TGTGCCAGCAGCGGCAAGAACAGAGCCTACGAGCAGTACTTC.

The chain carries TRBV5-6 and TRBJ1-1, with D perhaps matching TRBD1 (5 bases). Looked up from germline, CDR1 is SGHDT and CDR2 is YYEEEE. V lost 5 bases, J lost 4 bases, and 9 bases lay in between. This CDR3 has 12 residues. CDR3 amino acids: CASSSGGTEAFF. CDR3 in DNA: TGTGCCAGCAGTTCCGGGGGCACTGAAGCTTTCTTT.

J is TRBJ2-5 and V is TRBV29-1; 8 bases agree with TRBD1. The V and J ends lost 6 bases and 4 bases, in that order; junction bases with no gene match: 4. The length of the CDR3 is 12 residues. Germline V gives CDR1 SQVTM, CDR2 ANQGSEA. This CDR3 is CSVRDRGETQYF. For the CDR3, the DNA is TGCAGCGTAAGAGACAGGGGAGAGACCCAGTACTTC.

This chain joins TRBV19 and TRBJ1-5; possibly TRBD1 for D (6 bases). This CDR3 comprises 14 residues. The V gene's germline CDR1 is LNHDA and CDR2 SQIVND (reference sequence). Trimming took 3 bases from V and 7 from J, leaving 13 bases between them. CDR3 bases: TGTGCCAGTAGTATTCTGGGGGCGAAGCAGCCCCAGCATTTT. This encodes CASSILGAKQPQHF.

V usage is TRBV4-2 and J usage is TRBJ2-7; 7 bases match TRBD1. The CDR3 covers 15 residues. J lost 3 bases, V lost 1 base, and 6 bases had no gene match. Germline assignment: CDR1 LGHNA and CDR2 YNFKEQ. CDR3 nucleotides: TGTGCCAGCAGCCAAGTTGGGACAGAAGTCTACGAGCAGTACTTC. Translating it yields CASSQVGTEVYEQYF.

The chain employs TRBV5-1 and TRBJ1-2; a possible D gene is TRBD1 (6 bases). The CDR3 is 17 amino acids. Germline V CDR1 and CDR2: SGHRS, YFSETQ. The V and J ends lost 0 bases and 3 bases respectively, with 18 bases between them. CDR3 DNA sequence: TGCGCCAGCAGCTTGGAAACAGGGATCCGTGGAGACTATGGCTACACCTTC. The encoded protein is CASSLETGIRGDYGYTF.

J is TRBJ2-1 and V is TRBV5-1; TRBD1 is a possible D gene (5 bases). Germline lookup yields CDR1 SGHRS and CDR2 YFSETQ. Trimming took 7 bases from V and 2 from J, leaving 16 bases between them. The CDR3 loop spans 15 amino acids. The CDR3 sequence: CASLHRIDTYNEQFF. The DNA for the CDR3 is TGCGCCAGCCTTCACAGGATTGATACCTACAATGAGCAGTTCTTC.

The V and J genes are TRBV2 and TRBJ1-1; D perhaps matches TRBD1 (5 bases). Germline assignment: CDR1 SNHLY and CDR2 FYNNEI. The CDR3 sequence is 15 residues long. Trimming left V 3 bases short and J 4 bases short, with 15 bases between. This chain's CDR3 is CASSEGVRRVTEAFF. In DNA form, the CDR3 reads TGTGCCAGCAGTGAGGGGGTCCGGAGGGTCACTGAAGCTTTCTTT.

The count of this clone is one. V and J are TRBV5-4 and TRBJ2-1; D gene unclear. The CDR3 has 15 residues. V lost 2 bases to trimming and J lost 0 bases, with 9 bases between them. Germline V gene data show CDR1 as SGHNT and CDR2 as YYREEE (reference sequence). The CDR3, as DNA: TGTGCCAGCAGCTTATACGGATACTCCTACAATGAGCAGTTCTTC. Amino acid sequence: CASSLYGYSYNEQFF.